The 19 T cell receptor beta chains below all came from one sample that was sequenced in a study of T cells expressing NK-cell markers. From the 5' RACE reads, TCRdb lists one entry per CDR3 protein and no DNA. The table lists 200,000 to 300,000 distinct CDR3 sequences. The sample consisted of blood T cells: a sorted CD56 or NKG2C T cell subset, CD4+ or CD8+ T cells, or bulk PBMC T cells (not recorded which). The receptors stem from a woman between 18 and 75 years old in good health.

The chain links TRBV5-1 to TRBJ1-2. The CDR3 is made up of 13 amino acids. CDR1 SGHRS and CDR2 YFSETQ come from the germline V gene. CDR3 loop: CASSSGYNYGYTF.

The rearrangement links TRBV12-3 or TRBV12-4 to TRBJ2-4. The CDR3 length is 16 residues. CDR3 sequence: CASTTPRADTKNIQYF.

The chain has TRBV12-3 or TRBV12-4 and TRBJ1-3. The CDR3 is 12 amino acids. The chain's CDR3 is CASTPSAHTIYF.

V usage is TRBV18 and J usage is TRBJ1-1; TCRdb's D call of TRBD1 is untestable without DNA. Germline CDR1 is KGHSH and CDR2 is LQKENI. The CDR3 is 15 residues long. The CDR3 loop reads CASSPMTGVGTEAFF.

This chain uses TRBV12-3 or TRBV12-4 with TRBJ2-5; the D call of TRBD1 rests on TCRdb alone, since no DNA is present to check it. The CDR3 is 14 residues long. CDR3 sequence: CASSAGQGRETQYF.

The chain combines TRBV25-1 with TRBJ2-1; the TCRdb D gene call, TRBD1, has no DNA to confirm it. The CDR3 has 14 amino acids. CDR1 and CDR2 (germline): MGHDK, SYGVNS. The CDR3 loop is CASSDQGAGVLRFF.

V is TRBV5-1 and J is TRBJ1-1. This CDR3 contains 13 residues. Germline V gene lookup returns CDR1 SGHRS and CDR2 YFSETQ. The chain's CDR3 is CASSFGDNTEAFF.

The V call is TRBV20-1, the J call TRBJ2-3. The CDR3 extends over 14 amino acids. Germline V gives CDR1 DFQATT, CDR2 SNEGSKA (reference sequence). The CDR3 spells CSASPATSTDTQYF.

The chain has TRBV2 and TRBJ1-1. Germline lookup yields CDR1 SNHLY and CDR2 FYNNEI. The CDR3 extends over 13 amino acids. This CDR3 reads CASSELPNTEAFF.

The chain joins TRBV12-3 or TRBV12-4 to TRBJ1-1; absent DNA, TCRdb's TRBD1 call cannot be checked. The CDR3 consists of 13 residues. This chain's CDR3 is CASRDGGRTEAFF.

The chain combines TRBV7-2 with TRBJ2-7; checking the TCRdb D call of TRBD2 is not possible without DNA. The germline V gene has CDR1 SGHTA and CDR2 FQGNSA. The CDR3 extends over 19 amino acids. The CDR3 reads CASSLAIWRSGLPAYEQYF.

The chain carries TRBV25-1 and TRBJ2-1; TCRdb returns TRBD2, unconfirmable since there is no DNA. In germline, CDR1 is MGHDK, CDR2 SYGVNS. This CDR3 is built from 15 residues. This CDR3 is CASSVGGLAVNEQFF.

J is TRBJ2-4 and V is TRBV28; the TRBD2 assignment by TCRdb is unverifiable without DNA. CDR3 length equals 15 residues. The germline V gene encodes CDR1 MDHEN and CDR2 SYDVKM. The CDR3 here is CASSAVWEAKNIQYF.

The chain carries TRBV7-2 and TRBJ2-3; TCRdb picks TRBD2, but there is no DNA to check that call. The CDR3 is 16 amino acids. Germline values: CDR1 SGHTA, CDR2 FQGNSA. The CDR3 loop is CASSLEAAGGTDTQYF.

J is TRBJ2-1 and V is TRBV18. The germline gives CDR1 KGHSH, CDR2 LQKENI. This CDR3 is 15 amino acids long. CDR3 protein: CASSPKQLSYNEQFF.

This chain connects TRBV5-1 to TRBJ2-7. CDR1 SGHRS and CDR2 YFSETQ come from the germline V gene. This CDR3 contains 15 residues. The CDR3 spells CASSKTQLHRDEQYF.

The genes are TRBV5-1 and TRBJ1-4; TCRdb indicates TRBD1, and absent DNA this call remains unverified. Per the germline V gene, CDR1 is SGHRS and CDR2 is YFSETQ. CDR3 size: 15 residues. This chain's CDR3 is CASSLALGGNEKLFF.

The rearrangement joins TRBV10-3 to TRBJ1-2; the TRBD1 assignment by TCRdb is unverifiable without DNA. The length of the CDR3 is 13 residues. Per germline, CDR1 ENHRY and CDR2 SYGVKD. The CDR3 is CAISESSGGGYTF.

The chain employs TRBV28 and TRBJ2-7; TCRdb names TRBD1, which stays unverified in the absence of DNA. From germline, CDR1 is MDHEN and CDR2 SYDVKM. The CDR3 contains 13 residues. CDR3: CASRQGYPYEQYF.